Shown below are 15 T cell receptor beta chains from a single sample sequenced in a study of blood T cell repertoires in COVID-19. Here immunoSEQ multiplex PCR was the method, and the copy in TCRdb shows in-frame clones only, minus some. The top ten clones hold 1.5% to 2% of a sample with tens of thousands of clones, about nine tenths of them seen once. Sequencing was performed on peripheral blood. These receptors originate from a woman in her sixties or seventies with acute or convalescent COVID-19.

V usage is TRBV28 and J usage is TRBJ1-4; 9 bases are shared with TRBD1. This CDR3 has 16 amino acids. Germline V gene data show CDR1 as MDHEN and CDR2 as SYDVKM. V dropped 6 bases and J dropped 3; count of bases not matched to a gene: 8. The CDR3 sequence: CASSQTGQGPNEKLFF. The CDR3 region has the DNA TGTGCCAGCAGCCAAACGGGACAGGGACCTAATGAAAAACTGTTTTTT.

This clone was recorded a few times. This chain links TRBV30 with TRBJ1-2; the match to TRBD1 covers 9 bases. V dropped 3 bases and J dropped 1; count of bases not matched to a gene: 6. The germline V gene has CDR1 GTSNPN and CDR2 SVGIG (reference sequence). This CDR3 spans 15 amino acids. CDR3 nucleotides: TGTGCCTGGAGCCCAGGGACAGGGATTAACTATGGCTACACCTTC. Amino acids: CAWSPGTGINYGYTF.

V and J are TRBV20-1 and TRBJ1-2, with no clear D. The CDR3 is 11 residues long. Germline loops: CDR1 DFQATT, CDR2 SNEGSKA (reference sequence). The CDR3: CLSHGNYGYTF. In DNA, the CDR3 is TGCCTATCCCACGGGAACTATGGCTACACCTTC.

The gene calls are TRBV29-1 and TRBJ2-7; D may be TRBD1 (6 bases). This CDR3 has 13 residues. V was clipped by 4 bases and J by 2 bases, with 12 bases between them. Per the germline V gene, CDR1 is SQVTM and CDR2 is ANQGSEA. The CDR3 region is CSVGQVLAYEQYF. The CDR3 DNA follows: TGCAGCGTTGGACAGGTCCTAGCCTACGAGCAGTACTTC.

The rearrangement joins TRBV4-1 to TRBJ2-7; 12 positions agree with TRBD1. The CDR3 spans 14 residues. Germline V gives CDR1 MGHRA, CDR2 YSYEKL. Losses at the gene ends were 1 base for V and 12 bases for J; bases not matched to a gene: 7. In DNA, the CDR3 is TGCGCCAGCAGCCAAGTACCGGGGACAGGGGGCATGTACTTC. Translated: CASSQVPGTGGMYF.

V is TRBV18 and J is TRBJ2-1; 8 bases map to TRBD2. V trimming: 2 bases; J trimming: 9 bases; junction bases outside the gene matches: 12. CDR1 KGHSH and CDR2 LQKENI come from the germline V gene. This CDR3 has 16 amino acids. The CDR3 DNA sequence: TGTGCCAGCTCACCAGCCGCCAGCGGGGGTTTGGGTGAGCAGTTCTTC. This sequence encodes CASSPAASGGLGEQFF.

The rearrangement joins TRBV18 to TRBJ1-3; tentative D call: TRBD1 (5 bases). CDR1 is KGHSH, CDR2 LQKENI, per germline. The CDR3 length is 16 residues. Between the trimmed V and J ends, which lost 2 bases and 0 bases, there was a span of 11 bases. This CDR3 is CASSPGATNSGNTIYF. CDR3 DNA sequence: TGTGCCAGCTCACCAGGGGCGACCAACTCTGGAAACACCATATATTTT.

This chain uses TRBV7-2 with TRBJ2-7; 9 positions match TRBD2. With 5 bases clipped from V and 6 bases from J, the junction kept 14 bases outside the gene matches. The CDR3 has 16 residues. The germline gives CDR1 SGHTA, CDR2 FQGNSA. For the CDR3, the DNA is TGTGCCAGCAGCCACGGGGGCGGCGGGGGGGCCGGCGAGCAGTACTTC. Its protein is CASSHGGGGGAGEQYF.

This chain connects TRBV28 to TRBJ2-7; D is undetermined. The CDR3 extends over 15 amino acids. Germline CDR1 and CDR2: MDHEN and SYDVKM. V lost 6 bases and J 0 bases, leaving 15 bases between the germline ends. For the CDR3, the DNA is TGTGCCAGCAGCCCGATGGCGGCGTACTCCTACGAGCAGTACTTC. Its translation: CASSPMAAYSYEQYF.

The chain combines TRBV19 with TRBJ1-5; TRBD1 agrees at 7 bases. After removal of 4 bases from V and 0 bases from J, the junction contained 6 bases not matched to a gene. The CDR3 covers 16 residues. The germline V gene has CDR1 LNHDA and CDR2 SQIVND (reference sequence). The CDR3 sequence is CASSKSRDSSNQPQHF. The CDR3 nucleotides read TGTGCCAGTAGTAAAAGCAGGGACAGTAGCAATCAGCCCCAGCATTTT.

The chain is built from TRBV7-2 and TRBJ2-3; TRBD2 matches 7 bases. V trimming: 3 bases; J trimming: 5 bases; junction bases outside the gene matches: 11. Germline assignment: CDR1 SGHTA and CDR2 FQGNSA. This CDR3 has 16 residues. CDR3 in amino acids: CASSLVAGPRVDTQYF. DNA of the CDR3: TGTGCCAGCAGCTTGGTAGCGGGCCCACGGGTAGATACGCAGTATTTT. The full variable domain, its missing parts supplied by reference TRBV7-2 and TRBJ2-3, is GAGVSQSPSNKVTEKGKDVELRCDPISGHTALYWYRQSLGQGLEFLIYFQGNSAPDKSGLPSDRFSAERTGGSVSTLTIQRTQQEDSAVYLCASSLVAGPRVDTQYFGPGTRLTVL.

This chain joins TRBV19 and TRBJ1-1; D unclear. The V end was cut by 7 bases, the J end by 5 bases, with 17 bases between. The CDR3 totals 14 residues. Germline CDR1 LNHDA, CDR2 SQIVND (reference sequence). The CDR3 coding sequence is TGTGCCAGTACCATAGGAGCGGGCGGGACTGAAGCTTTCTTT. It translates to CASTIGAGGTEAFF.

The rearrangement uses TRBV18 and TRBJ2-7, with 11 bases lining up with TRBD1. This CDR3 is built from 19 residues. Germline V CDR1 and CDR2: KGHSH, LQKENI. The V gene end was trimmed by 4 bases and the J gene end by 3 bases; junction bases not matched to a gene: 17. DNA of the CDR3: TGTGCCAGCTCACGGCAGCCCTGGGGGACCGGGACAGGGGGCTACGAGCAGTACTTC. This encodes CASSRQPWGTGTGGYEQYF. Full variable domain (missing parts from reference TRBV18 and TRBJ2-7): NAGVMQNPRHLVRRRGQEARLRCSPMKGHSHVYWYRQLPEEGLKFMVYLQKENIIDESGMPKERFSAEFPKEGPSILRIQQVVRGDSAAYFCASSRQPWGTGTGGYEQYFGPGTRLTVT.

The chain uses TRBV9 and TRBJ2-2, with D hard to call. CDR1 and CDR2 (germline): SGDLS, YYNGEE. V was pared by 3 bases and J by 6 bases, with 9 bases between. This CDR3 comprises 13 residues. CDR3 in DNA: TGTGCCAGCAGCGCAAGCCAAGCCGGGGAGCTGTTTTTT. This codes for CASSASQAGELFF.

The chain joins TRBV6-2 or TRBV6-3 to TRBJ1-1; D remains ambiguous. Germline lookup yields CDR1 MNHEY and CDR2 SVGEGT. V was pared by 0 bases and J by 5 bases, with 13 bases between. The CDR3 is 15 residues long. The CDR3 protein is CASSYSIFPGTEAFF. The CDR3, as DNA: TGTGCCAGCAGTTACTCGATTTTCCCGGGGACTGAAGCTTTCTTT.